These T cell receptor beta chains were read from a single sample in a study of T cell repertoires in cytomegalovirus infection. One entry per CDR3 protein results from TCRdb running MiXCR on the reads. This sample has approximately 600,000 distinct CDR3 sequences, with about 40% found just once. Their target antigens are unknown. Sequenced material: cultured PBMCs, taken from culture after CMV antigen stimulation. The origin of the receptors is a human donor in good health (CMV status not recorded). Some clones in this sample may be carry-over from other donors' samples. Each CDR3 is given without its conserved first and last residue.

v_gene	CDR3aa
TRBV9	ASSPVRAGLGEAF
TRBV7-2	ASSNQVGGNTIY
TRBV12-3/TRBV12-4	ASSPPGGPRAQY
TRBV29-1	SVEVRTGVYNEQF
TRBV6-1	ASNRNTEAF
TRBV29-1	SATFGPASSYNEQF
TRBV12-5	ASGLETGTGELF
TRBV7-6	ASSPPGLAKDTQY
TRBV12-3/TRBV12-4	ASSFSYSGAYEQY
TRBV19	ASSPDHNEQF
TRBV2	ASSLQGAHTEAF
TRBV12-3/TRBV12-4	ASSPTTGYEQF
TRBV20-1	SARNSLSTGELF
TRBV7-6	ASSLGMHSYEQY
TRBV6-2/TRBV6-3	ASSYLRDADTQY
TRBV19	ASRAGLYSNQPQH
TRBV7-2	ASRPPVPEGANVLT
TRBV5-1	ASSLDGTGNNSPLH
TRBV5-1	ASSLAPGFNEKLF
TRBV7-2	ASSTRQGEGYT
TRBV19	ASSTRTGGGPDTQY
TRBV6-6	ASSYSRAGTGANVLT
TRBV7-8	ASSFSSGSTYNEQF